The 24 T cell receptor beta chains listed next were all sequenced from one sample in a study of T cell responses to AZD1222 COVID-19 vaccine. Sequenced by immunoSEQ multiplex PCR; TCRdb stores in-frame clones only, minus some. This table has tens of thousands of clones, approximately 92% appearing once. The starting material was peripheral blood, obtained 28 days after the second AZD1222 dose. All receptors derive from an adult who received the AZD1222 COVID-19 vaccine.

The chain uses TRBV10-3 and TRBJ1-2; the D is unclear. With 0 bases removed from V and 8 bases from J, the gap between germline ends came to 7 bases. The CDR3 is 12 amino acids. Germline lookup yields CDR1 ENHRY and CDR2 SYGVKD. The CDR3 here is CAISESIGGYTF. The CDR3 DNA follows: TGTGCCATCAGTGAGTCTATAGGCGGCTACACCTTC.

The V gene is TRBV27, the J gene TRBJ2-4, with no clear D. The CDR3 has 16 amino acids. The germline gives CDR1 MNHEY, CDR2 SMNVEV (reference sequence). V was cut by 4 bases and J by 0 bases, with 13 bases left in between. The CDR3 sequence is CASSSLQPRAKNIQYF. CDR3 nucleotide sequence: TGTGCCAGCAGTTCCTTACAACCCCGAGCCAAAAACATTCAGTACTTC.

The CDR3 is CASSSTRPLLEETQYF. CDR3 nucleotides: TGCGCCAGCAGCTCAACCCGACCTTTACTAGAAGAGACCCAGTACTTC. This chain joins TRBV5-1 and TRBJ2-5, with D possibly TRBD2 on 5 matching bases. Trimming pared 3 bases from V and 3 bases from J, leaving 18 bases between. The CDR3 covers 16 residues. Germline CDR1 SGHRS, CDR2 YFSETQ.

This chain uses TRBV12-3 or TRBV12-4 with TRBJ1-6; maybe TRBD1 (6 bases). The CDR3 consists of 13 residues. The V gene lost 6 bases and the J gene lost 5 bases, with 8 bases spanning the gap. The CDR3 nucleotides read TGTGCCAGCAGGGACAGAAATAATTCACCCCTCCACTTT. This translates into CASRDRNNSPLHF.

The chain is built from TRBV18 and TRBJ1-3; D ambiguous. The germline gives CDR1 KGHSH, CDR2 LQKENI. The CDR3 length is 13 residues. V dropped 3 bases and J dropped 7 bases, with 10 bases sitting between them. In DNA, the CDR3 is TGTGCCAGCTCACCGGAAGGACGGAACACCATATATTTT. It encodes CASSPEGRNTIYF.

The rearrangement uses TRBV7-8 and TRBJ2-5; 8 bases align to TRBD2. This CDR3 spans 16 amino acids. Germline CDR1 SGHVS, CDR2 FQNEAQ. Losses at the gene ends were 5 bases for V and 5 bases for J; bases not matched to a gene: 13. The DNA for the CDR3 is TGTGCCAGCAGCCCACGGGGGGGCGGGAGTAGGGAGACCCAGTACTTC. Translated: CASSPRGGGSRETQYF.

The genes are TRBV5-1 and TRBJ2-1, with unresolved D. V shed 2 bases and J shed 4 bases, with 19 bases lying between them. There are 17 residues in the CDR3. The germline V gene has CDR1 SGHRS and CDR2 YFSETQ. The DNA of the CDR3 is TGCGCCAGCAGCTTAAATACTCGACCAAACGGGTACAATGAGCAGTTCTTC. Its translation: CASSLNTRPNGYNEQFF. Together with reference TRBV5-1 and TRBJ2-1, the CDR3 gives the full variable domain: KAGVTQTPRYLIKTRGQQVTLSCSPISGHRSVSWYQQTPGQGLQFLFEYFSETQRNKGNFPGRFSGRQFSNSRSEMNVSTLELGDSALYLCASSLNTRPNGYNEQFFGPGTRLTVL.

The rearrangement uses TRBV5-5 and TRBJ2-7; tentatively, D is TRBD1 or TRBD2 (5 bases each). V was trimmed by 2 bases and J by 2 bases, leaving 14 bases between them. CDR1 and CDR2 from the germline V gene are SGHKS and YYEKEE (reference sequence). This CDR3 has 15 amino acids. The CDR3 here is CASSFGGRVTYEQYF. CDR3 sequence (DNA): TGTGCCAGCAGCTTTGGAGGCAGGGTTACCTACGAGCAGTACTTC.

The genes are TRBV3-1 (or the pseudogene TRBV3-2) and TRBJ2-2; D is undetermined. Trimming removed 1 base from V and 1 base from J, with 4 bases in between. The CDR3 extends over 14 amino acids. Germline loops: CDR1 LGHDT, CDR2 YNNKEL (reference sequence). The CDR3 spells CASSQARNTGELFF. Written as DNA, the CDR3 is TGTGCCAGCAGCCAAGCACGGAACACCGGGGAGCTGTTTTTT.

This clone was detected once. This CDR3 reads CASSAFLQGQGNTIYF. The CDR3 DNA is TGTGCCAGCAGCGCATTTCTACAGGGGCAAGGAAACACCATATATTTT. The V and J genes are TRBV9 and TRBJ1-3, with 7 positions matching TRBD1. With V trimmed by 3 bases and J by 4 bases, 10 bases remained unmatched. Germline V gene data show CDR1 as SGDLS and CDR2 as YYNGEE. The CDR3 is made up of 16 amino acids.

This clone came up once. The gene calls are TRBV12-5 and TRBJ2-7; 8 bases match TRBD2. This CDR3 has 16 amino acids. The V gene's germline CDR1 is LGHNT and CDR2 FRNRAP. V trimming: 1 base; J trimming: 2 bases; junction bases outside the gene matches: 7. CDR3 sequence: CASGLDAGTRAYEQYF. In nucleotides, the CDR3 is TGTGCTAGTGGTTTGGACGCCGGGACTAGAGCCTACGAGCAGTACTTC.

The V call is TRBV14, the J call TRBJ1-2; perhaps TRBD1 as D (5 bases). The ends were cut back, 0 bases at V and 2 bases at J, with 22 bases in the middle. Germline CDR1 and CDR2: SGHDN and FVKESK. This CDR3 region has 19 residues. The CDR3 sequence: CASSQEDTPAWDPNYGYTF. CDR3 coding DNA: TGTGCCAGCAGCCAAGAAGATACCCCAGCGTGGGACCCGAACTATGGCTACACCTTC.

V is TRBV18 and J is TRBJ1-6, with TRBD1 matching over 7 bases. J gave up 6 bases and V 0 bases, and 5 bases lay outside the gene matches. Germline CDR1 and CDR2: KGHSH and LQKENI. The CDR3 sequence is 16 residues long. CDR3 nucleotide sequence: TGTGCCAGCTCACCACCGTCGACAGGGTTTAATTCACCCCTCCACTTT. It specifies CASSPPSTGFNSPLHF.

This rearrangement joins TRBV5-6 to TRBJ1-4, with D unresolved. This CDR3 spans 13 amino acids. CDR1 is SGHDT and CDR2 is YYEEEE in the germline V gene. The V end was cut by 4 bases, the J end by 9 bases, with 13 bases between. CDR3 coding DNA: TGTGCCAGCAGCGCTGGCCGGGCCCAAAAACTGTTTTTT. Protein sequence: CASSAGRAQKLFF.

The genes are TRBV28 and TRBJ1-2, with D possibly matching TRBD1 (6 bases). The germline gives CDR1 MDHEN, CDR2 SYDVKM. CDR3 length: 15 amino acids. The V end lost 6 bases, the J end lost 4 bases, and 18 bases lay between the germline ends. The CDR3 nucleotides are TGTGCCAGCAGCCTCTCCCCCGGGACAAGCTATGGCTACACCTTC. Its protein product is CASSLSPGTSYGYTF.

The chain recombines TRBV12-3 or TRBV12-4 with TRBJ2-7; D not certain. The CDR3 sequence is 12 residues long. Between the trimmed V and J ends, which lost 1 base and 3 bases, there was a span of 4 bases. CDR3 nucleotide sequence: TGTGCCAGCAGTTTAGGCCTCTACGAGCAGTACTTC. Protein: CASSLGLYEQYF.

This chain links TRBV21-1 with TRBJ2-1. TRBV21-1 is labeled a pseudogene. CDR3 length: 15 amino acids. The DNA for the CDR3 is TGTGCCAGCAGCATGAAAAGTGGGGACGAGAATGAGCAGTTCTTC. Its translation: CASSMKSGDENEQFF.

The chain employs TRBV15 and TRBJ2-7; TRBD2 agrees at 14 bases. The V gene end was trimmed by 0 bases and the J gene end by 0 bases; junction bases not matched to a gene: 13. The CDR3 consists of 21 residues. The germline V gene has CDR1 LNHNV and CDR2 YYDKDF (reference sequence). The DNA of the CDR3 is TGTGCCACCAGCAGAGAATTGGCGGGACTAGCGGGAGTAGGGAGCTCCTACGAGCAGTACTTC. It encodes CATSRELAGLAGVGSSYEQYF.

This rearrangement joins TRBV4-3 to TRBJ2-1; D possibly corresponds to TRBD1 (6 bases). The CDR3 is 13 residues long. The germline V gene has CDR1 LGHNA and CDR2 YSLEER. Trimming removed 4 bases at V and 7 bases at J, with 11 bases between. The CDR3 coding sequence is TGCGCCAGCAGCCGCTCAAGGGGGAATGAGCAGTTCTTC. Translating it yields CASSRSRGNEQFF.

V usage is TRBV7-2 and J usage is TRBJ2-7, with unresolved D. Trimming shortened V by 2 bases and J by 2 bases, and 7 bases separated the two germline ends. Germline V gives CDR1 SGHTA, CDR2 FQGNSA. The CDR3 is 13 amino acids. CDR3 residues: CASSLSLTYEQYF. In DNA form, the CDR3 reads TGTGCCAGCAGCTTATCGCTCACCTACGAGCAGTACTTC.

The rearrangement uses TRBV7-2 and TRBJ2-7; 16 bases are shared with TRBD2. The CDR3 has 18 residues. In germline, CDR1 is SGHTA, CDR2 FQGNSA. With 6 bases clipped from V and 7 bases from J, the junction kept 15 bases outside the gene matches. The CDR3 sequence is CASSPSGTSGRAGEEQYF. The CDR3 DNA sequence: TGTGCCAGCAGTCCCTCCGGGACTAGCGGGAGGGCCGGGGAAGAGCAGTACTTC.

This sequence joins TRBV30 and TRBJ1-1; 9 bases agree with TRBD1. There are 13 residues in the CDR3. The J segment lost 12 bases and the V segment lost 2 bases, leaving 10 bases of the junction unmatched. Germline V lookup: CDR1 GTSNPN, CDR2 SVGIG (reference sequence). The CDR3 DNA reads TGTGCCTGGAGTCTTAACCGGGACAGGGTATCTTTCTTT. Translating gives CAWSLNRDRVSFF.

The chain is built from TRBV29-1 and TRBJ2-2; no reliable D call. The length of the CDR3 is 13 residues. CDR1 SQVTM and CDR2 ANQGSEA come from the germline V gene. With 5 bases removed from V and 0 bases from J, the gap between germline ends came to 7 bases. CDR3: CSVQGTNTGELFF. The CDR3 DNA is TGCAGCGTTCAAGGGACGAACACCGGGGAGCTGTTTTTT.

The CDR3 sequence: CASTDGWGTEAFF. The CDR3 region has the DNA TGTGCCAGCACCGACGGGTGGGGCACTGAAGCTTTCTTT. V is TRBV6-6 and J is TRBJ1-1; D is unclear. V was trimmed by 7 bases and J by 4 bases, leaving 13 bases between them. The CDR3 has 13 amino acids. Germline CDR1 is MNHNY and CDR2 is SVGAGI (reference sequence).